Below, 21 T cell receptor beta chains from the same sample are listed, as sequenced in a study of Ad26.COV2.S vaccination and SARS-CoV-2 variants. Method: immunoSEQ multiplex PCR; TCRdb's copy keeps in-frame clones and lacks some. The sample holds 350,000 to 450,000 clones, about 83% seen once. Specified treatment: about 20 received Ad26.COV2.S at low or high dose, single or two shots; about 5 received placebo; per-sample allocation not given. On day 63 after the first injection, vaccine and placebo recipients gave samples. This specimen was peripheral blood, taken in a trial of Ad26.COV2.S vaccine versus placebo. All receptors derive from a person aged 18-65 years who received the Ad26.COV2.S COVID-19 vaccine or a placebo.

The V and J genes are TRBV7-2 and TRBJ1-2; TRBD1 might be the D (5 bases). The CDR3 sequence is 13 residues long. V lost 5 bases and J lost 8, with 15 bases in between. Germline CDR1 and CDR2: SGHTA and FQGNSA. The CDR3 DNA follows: TGTGCCAGCAGCCGCGGGGCAGTTTGGGGCTACACCTTC. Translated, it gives CASSRGAVWGYTF. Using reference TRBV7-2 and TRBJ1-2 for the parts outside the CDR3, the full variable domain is GAGVSQSPSNKVTEKGKDVELRCDPISGHTALYWYRQSLGQGLEFLIYFQGNSAPDKSGLPSDRFSAERTGGSVSTLTIQRTQQEDSAVYLCASSRGAVWGYTFGSGTRLTVV.

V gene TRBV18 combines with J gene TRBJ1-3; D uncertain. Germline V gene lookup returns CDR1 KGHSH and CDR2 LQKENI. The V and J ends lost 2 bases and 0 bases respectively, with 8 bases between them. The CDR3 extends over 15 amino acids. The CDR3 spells CASSPGVPSGNTIYF. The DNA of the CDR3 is TGTGCCAGCTCACCAGGGGTGCCCTCTGGAAACACCATATATTTT. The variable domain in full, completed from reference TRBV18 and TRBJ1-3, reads NAGVMQNPRHLVRRRGQEARLRCSPMKGHSHVYWYRQLPEEGLKFMVYLQKENIIDESGMPKERFSAEFPKEGPSILRIQQVVRGDSAAYFCASSPGVPSGNTIYFGEGSWLTVV.

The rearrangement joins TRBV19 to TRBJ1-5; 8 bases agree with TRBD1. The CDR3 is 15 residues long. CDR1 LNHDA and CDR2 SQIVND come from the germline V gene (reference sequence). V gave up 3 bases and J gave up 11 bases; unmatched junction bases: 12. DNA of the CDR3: TGTGCCAGTAGTATGGTCAGGGGGCCCTTAAGGTCCCAGCATTTT. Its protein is CASSMVRGPLRSQHF.

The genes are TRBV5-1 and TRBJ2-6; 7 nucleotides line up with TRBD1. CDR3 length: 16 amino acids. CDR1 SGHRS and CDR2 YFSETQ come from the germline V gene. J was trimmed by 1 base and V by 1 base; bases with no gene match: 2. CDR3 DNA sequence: TGCGCCAGCAGCTTGATACAGGGGTCTGGGGCCAACGTCCTGACTTTC. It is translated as CASSLIQGSGANVLTF.

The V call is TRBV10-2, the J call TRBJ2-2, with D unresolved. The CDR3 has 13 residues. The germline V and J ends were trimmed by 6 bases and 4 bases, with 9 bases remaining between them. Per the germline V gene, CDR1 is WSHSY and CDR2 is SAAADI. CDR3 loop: CASSRGVTGELFF. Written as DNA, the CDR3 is TGCGCCAGCAGCAGAGGCGTCACCGGGGAGCTGTTTTTT.

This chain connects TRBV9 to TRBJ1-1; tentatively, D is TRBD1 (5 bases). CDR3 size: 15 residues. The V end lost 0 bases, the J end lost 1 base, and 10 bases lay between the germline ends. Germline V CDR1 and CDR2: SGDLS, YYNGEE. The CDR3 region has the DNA TGTGCCAGCAGCGTAGTGGGGGGGACGAACACTGAAGCTTTCTTT. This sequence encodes CASSVVGGTNTEAFF.

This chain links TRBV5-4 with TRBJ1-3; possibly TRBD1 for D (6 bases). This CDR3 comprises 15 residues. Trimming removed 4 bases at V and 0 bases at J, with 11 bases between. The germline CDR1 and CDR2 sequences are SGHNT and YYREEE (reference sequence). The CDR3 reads CASSRTASSGNTIYF. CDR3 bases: TGTGCCAGCAGCCGGACAGCGAGCTCTGGAAACACCATATATTTT.

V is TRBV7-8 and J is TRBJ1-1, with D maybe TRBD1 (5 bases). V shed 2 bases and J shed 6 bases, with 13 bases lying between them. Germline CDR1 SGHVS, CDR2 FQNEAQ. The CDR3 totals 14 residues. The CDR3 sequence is CASSLRQGMAEAFF. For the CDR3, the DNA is TGTGCCAGCAGCTTAAGGCAGGGTATGGCTGAAGCTTTCTTT.

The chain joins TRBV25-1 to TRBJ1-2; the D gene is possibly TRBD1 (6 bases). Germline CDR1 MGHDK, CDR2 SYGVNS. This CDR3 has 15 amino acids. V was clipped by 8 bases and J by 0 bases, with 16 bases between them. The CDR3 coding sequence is TGTGCCAGCTCCCATGAGGACAGTACTAACTATGGCTACACCTTC. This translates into CASSHEDSTNYGYTF.

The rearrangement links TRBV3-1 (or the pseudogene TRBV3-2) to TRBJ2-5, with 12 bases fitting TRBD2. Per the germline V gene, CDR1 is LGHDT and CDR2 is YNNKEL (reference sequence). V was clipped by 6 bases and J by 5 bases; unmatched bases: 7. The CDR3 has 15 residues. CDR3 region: CASSLAGGPTETQYF. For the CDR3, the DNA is TGTGCCAGCAGTCTAGCGGGAGGGCCTACGGAGACCCAGTACTTC.

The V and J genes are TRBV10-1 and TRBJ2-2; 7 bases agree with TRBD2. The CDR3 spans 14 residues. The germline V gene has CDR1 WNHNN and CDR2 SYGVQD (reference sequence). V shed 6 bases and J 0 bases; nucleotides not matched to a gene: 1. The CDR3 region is CASRAGANTGELFF. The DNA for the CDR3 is TGCGCCAGCAGGGCGGGAGCGAACACCGGGGAGCTGTTTTTT.

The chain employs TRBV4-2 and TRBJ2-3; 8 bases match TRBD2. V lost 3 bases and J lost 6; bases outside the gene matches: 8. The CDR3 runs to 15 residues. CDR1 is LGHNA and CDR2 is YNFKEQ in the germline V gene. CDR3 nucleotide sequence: TGTGCCAGCAGCCAGGCCGGGACTAGTTACGATACGCAGTATTTT. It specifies CASSQAGTSYDTQYF.

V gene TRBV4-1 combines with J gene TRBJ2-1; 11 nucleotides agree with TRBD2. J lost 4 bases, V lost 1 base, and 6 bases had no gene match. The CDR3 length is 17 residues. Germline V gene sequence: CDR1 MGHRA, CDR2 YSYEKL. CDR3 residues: CASSQGLAGILYNEQFF. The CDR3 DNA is TGCGCCAGCAGCCAAGGACTAGCGGGGATTTTATACAATGAGCAGTTCTTC.

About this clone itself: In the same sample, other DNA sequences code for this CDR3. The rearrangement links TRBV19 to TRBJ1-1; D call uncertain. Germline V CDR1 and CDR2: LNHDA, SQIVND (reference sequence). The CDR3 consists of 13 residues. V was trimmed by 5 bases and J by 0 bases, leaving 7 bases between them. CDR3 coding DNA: TGTGCCAGTAGTCGTACAATGAACACTGAAGCTTTCTTT. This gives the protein CASSRTMNTEAFF.

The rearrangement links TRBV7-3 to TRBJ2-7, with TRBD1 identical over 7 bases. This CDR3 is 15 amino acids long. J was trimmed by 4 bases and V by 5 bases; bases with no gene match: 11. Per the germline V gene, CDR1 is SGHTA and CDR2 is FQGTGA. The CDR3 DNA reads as TGTGCCAGCAGCGAAAGCCCGGGACAGATATACGAGCAGTACTTC. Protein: CASSESPGQIYEQYF.

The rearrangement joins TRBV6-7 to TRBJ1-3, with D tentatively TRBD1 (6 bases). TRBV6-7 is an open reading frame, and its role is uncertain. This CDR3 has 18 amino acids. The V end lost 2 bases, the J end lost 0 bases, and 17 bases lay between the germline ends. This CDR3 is CASSYPAPGANSGNTIYF. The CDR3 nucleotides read TGTGCCAGCAGTTACCCCGCGCCGGGGGCGAACTCTGGAAACACCATATATTTT.

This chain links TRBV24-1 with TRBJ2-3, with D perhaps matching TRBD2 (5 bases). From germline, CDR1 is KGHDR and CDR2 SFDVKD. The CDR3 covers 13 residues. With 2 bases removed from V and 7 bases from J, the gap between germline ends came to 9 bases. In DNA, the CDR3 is TGTGCCACCAGTGATTCGGACTGGCATACGCAGTATTTT. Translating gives CATSDSDWHTQYF.

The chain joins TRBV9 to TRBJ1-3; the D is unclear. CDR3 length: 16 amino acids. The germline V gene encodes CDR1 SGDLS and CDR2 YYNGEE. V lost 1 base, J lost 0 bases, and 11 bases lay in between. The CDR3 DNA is TGTGCCAGCAGCGTACGAAACAGCTACTCTGGAAACACCATATATTTT. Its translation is CASSVRNSYSGNTIYF.

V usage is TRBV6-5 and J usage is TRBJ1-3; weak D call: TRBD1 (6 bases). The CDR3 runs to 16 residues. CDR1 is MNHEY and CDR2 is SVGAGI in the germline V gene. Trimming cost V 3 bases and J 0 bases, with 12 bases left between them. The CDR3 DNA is TGTGCCAGCAGTTATCGACAGGCCTACTCTGGAAACACCATATATTTT. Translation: CASSYRQAYSGNTIYF.

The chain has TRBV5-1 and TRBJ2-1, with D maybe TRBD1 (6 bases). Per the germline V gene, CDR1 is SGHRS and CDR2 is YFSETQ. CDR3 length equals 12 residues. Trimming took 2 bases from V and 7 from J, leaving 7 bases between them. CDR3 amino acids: CASSLTGNEQFF. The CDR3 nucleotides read TGCGCCAGCAGCTTAACAGGGAATGAGCAGTTCTTC.

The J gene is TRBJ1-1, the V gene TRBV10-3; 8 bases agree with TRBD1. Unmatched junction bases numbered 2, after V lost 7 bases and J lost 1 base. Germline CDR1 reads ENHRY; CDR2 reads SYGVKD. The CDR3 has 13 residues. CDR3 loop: CAIMGQENTEAFF. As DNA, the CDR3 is TGTGCCATCATGGGACAGGAGAACACTGAAGCTTTCTTT.